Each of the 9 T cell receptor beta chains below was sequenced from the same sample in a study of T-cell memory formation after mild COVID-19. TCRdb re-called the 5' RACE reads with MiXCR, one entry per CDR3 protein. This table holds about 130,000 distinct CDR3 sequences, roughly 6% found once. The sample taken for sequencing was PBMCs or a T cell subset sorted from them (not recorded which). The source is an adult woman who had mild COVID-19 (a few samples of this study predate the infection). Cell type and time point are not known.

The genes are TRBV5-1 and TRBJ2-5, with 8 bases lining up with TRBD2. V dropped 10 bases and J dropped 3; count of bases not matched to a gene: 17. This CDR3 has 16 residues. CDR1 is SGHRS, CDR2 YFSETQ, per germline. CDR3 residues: CASAGGDNSKKETQYF. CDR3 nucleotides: TGCGCCTCCGCCGGGGGGGATAATTCGAAGAAAGAGACCCAGTACTTC.

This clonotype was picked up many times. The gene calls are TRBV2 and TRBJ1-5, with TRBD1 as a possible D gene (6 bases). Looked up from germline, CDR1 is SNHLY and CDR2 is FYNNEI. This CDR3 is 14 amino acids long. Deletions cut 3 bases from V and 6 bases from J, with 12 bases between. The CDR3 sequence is CASSDAGGGQPQHF. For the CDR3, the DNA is TGTGCCAGCAGTGACGCCGGGGGCGGTCAGCCCCAGCATTTT.

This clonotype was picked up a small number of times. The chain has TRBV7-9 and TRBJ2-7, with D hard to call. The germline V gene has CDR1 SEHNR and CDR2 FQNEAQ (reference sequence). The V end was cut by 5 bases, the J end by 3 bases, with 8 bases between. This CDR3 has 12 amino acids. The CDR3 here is CASSRLNYEQYF. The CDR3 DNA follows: TGTGCCAGCAGCCGACTGAACTACGAGCAGTACTTC.

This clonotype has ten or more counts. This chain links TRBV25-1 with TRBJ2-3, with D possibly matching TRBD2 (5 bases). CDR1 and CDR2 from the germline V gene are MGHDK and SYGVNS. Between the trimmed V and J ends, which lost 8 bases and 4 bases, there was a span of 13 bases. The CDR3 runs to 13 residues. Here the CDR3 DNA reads TGTGCCAGCGGTGGCGGAGGTTCAGATACGCAGTATTTT. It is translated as CASGGGGSDTQYF. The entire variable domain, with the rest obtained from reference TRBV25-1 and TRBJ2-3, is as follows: EADIYQTPRYLVIGTGKKITLECSQTMGHDKMYWYQQDPGMELHLIHYSYGVNSTEKGDLSSESTVSRIRTEHFPLTLESARPSHTSQYLCASGGGGSDTQYFGPGTRLTVL.

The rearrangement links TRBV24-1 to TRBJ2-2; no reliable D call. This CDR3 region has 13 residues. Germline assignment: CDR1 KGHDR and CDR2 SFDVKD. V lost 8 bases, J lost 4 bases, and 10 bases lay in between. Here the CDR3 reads CATTSHGTGELFF. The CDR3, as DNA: TGTGCCACCACATCGCATGGCACCGGGGAGCTGTTTTTT.

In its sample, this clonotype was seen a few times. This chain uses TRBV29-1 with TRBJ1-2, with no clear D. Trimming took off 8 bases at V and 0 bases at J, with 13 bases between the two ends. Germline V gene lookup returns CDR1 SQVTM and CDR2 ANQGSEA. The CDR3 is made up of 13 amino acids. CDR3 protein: CSTGRPANYGYTF. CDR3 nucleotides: TGCAGCACGGGGAGGCCTGCTAACTATGGCTACACCTTC.

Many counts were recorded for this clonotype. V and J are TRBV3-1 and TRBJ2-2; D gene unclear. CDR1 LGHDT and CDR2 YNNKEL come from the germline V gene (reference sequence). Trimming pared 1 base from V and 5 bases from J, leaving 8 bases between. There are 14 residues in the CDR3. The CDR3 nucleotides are TGTGCCAGCAGCCAAGTCGAATGGACCGGGGAGCTGTTTTTT. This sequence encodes CASSQVEWTGELFF.

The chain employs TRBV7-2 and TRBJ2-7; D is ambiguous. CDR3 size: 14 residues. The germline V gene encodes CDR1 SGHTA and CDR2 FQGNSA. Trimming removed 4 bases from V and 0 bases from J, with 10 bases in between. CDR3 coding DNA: TGTGCCAGCAGCTCAAACGGATTCTCCTACGAGCAGTACTTC. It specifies CASSSNGFSYEQYF.

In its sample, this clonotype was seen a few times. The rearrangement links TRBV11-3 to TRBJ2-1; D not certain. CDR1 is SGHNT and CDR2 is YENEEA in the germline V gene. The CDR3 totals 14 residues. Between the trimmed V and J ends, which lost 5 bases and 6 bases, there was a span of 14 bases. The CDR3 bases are TGTGCCAGCAGCCCCTCCGAACTCACCAATGAGCAGTTCTTC. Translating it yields CASSPSELTNEQFF.